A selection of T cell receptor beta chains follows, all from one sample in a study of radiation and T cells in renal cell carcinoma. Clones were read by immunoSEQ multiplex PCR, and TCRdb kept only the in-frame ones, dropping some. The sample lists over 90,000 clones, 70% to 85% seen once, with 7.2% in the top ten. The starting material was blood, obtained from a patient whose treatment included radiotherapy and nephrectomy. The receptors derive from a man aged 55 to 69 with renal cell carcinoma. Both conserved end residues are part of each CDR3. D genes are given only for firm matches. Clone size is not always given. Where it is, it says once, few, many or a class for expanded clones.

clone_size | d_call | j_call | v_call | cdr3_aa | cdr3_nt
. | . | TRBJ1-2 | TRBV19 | CASSPSDYGYTF | TGTGCCAGCTCCCCCAGTGACTATGGCTACACCTTC
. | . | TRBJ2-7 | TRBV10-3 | CAISESQGSYEQYF | TGTGCCATCAGTGAGTCGCAGGGATCCTACGAGCAGTACTTC
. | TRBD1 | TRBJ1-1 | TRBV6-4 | CASSDGTGGAEAFF | TGTGCCAGCAGTGACGGGACAGGGGGCGCTGAAGCTTTCTTT
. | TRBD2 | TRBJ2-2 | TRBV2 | CASSGGLAGTGELFF | TGTGCCAGCAGTGGGGGACTAGCGGGCACCGGGGAGCTGTTTTTT
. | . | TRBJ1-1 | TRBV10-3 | CAIRGQTEAFF | TGTGCCATCAGGGGGCAAACTGAAGCTTTCTTT
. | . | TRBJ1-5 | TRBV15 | CATSTRFSAGKSIGGPQLDQPQHF | TGTGCCACCAGCACCAGGTTTTCGGCAGGAAAATCCATCGGGGGTCCCCAACTCGATCAGCCCCAGCATTTT
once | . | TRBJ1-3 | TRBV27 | CASSSIPAGVGNTIYF | TGTGCCAGCAGTTCAATCCCCGCAGGGGTAGGAAACACCATATATTTT
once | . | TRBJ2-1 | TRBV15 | CATSRFQGEVVNEQFF | TGTGCCACCAGCAGATTTCAAGGGGAGGTGGTCAATGAGCAGTTCTTC
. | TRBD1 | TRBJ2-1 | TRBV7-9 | CASSLVDRAIYNEQFF | TGTGCCAGCAGCTTGGTGGACAGGGCGATCTACAATGAGCAGTTCTTC
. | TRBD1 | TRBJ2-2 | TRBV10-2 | CASNSGTGGANGELFF | TGCGCCAGCAATTCCGGGACAGGGGGCGCGAACGGGGAGCTGTTTTTT
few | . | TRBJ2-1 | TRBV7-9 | CASSLSGAGVEQFF | TGTGCCAGCAGCTTATCAGGGGCGGGAGTGGAGCAGTTCTTC
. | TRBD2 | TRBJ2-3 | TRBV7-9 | CASRKGLAGSDTQYF | TGTGCCAGCAGAAAGGGACTAGCGGGATCAGATACGCAGTATTTT
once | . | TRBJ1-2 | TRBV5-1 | CASSPGLQSYGYTF | TGCGCCAGCAGCCCTGGCCTACAGTCATATGGCTACACCTTC
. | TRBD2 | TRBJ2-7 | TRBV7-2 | CASSWGLAAYEQYF | TGTGCCAGCAGCTGGGGACTAGCGGCTTACGAGCAGTACTTC
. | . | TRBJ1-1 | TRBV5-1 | CASSLSTGNTEAFF | TGCGCCAGCAGCTTGTCGACAGGGAACACTGAAGCTTTCTTT
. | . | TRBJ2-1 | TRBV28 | CASSLVQGPKVFF | TGTGCCAGCAGTTTGGTGCAGGGCCCGAAAGTATTCTTC
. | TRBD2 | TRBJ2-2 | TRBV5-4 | CASSLGPGTRLFGNTGELFF | TGTGCCAGCAGCTTGGGCCCCGGGACTAGGTTATTCGGGAACACCGGGGAGCTGTTTTTT
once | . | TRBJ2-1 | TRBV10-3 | CAISGRGLSYNEQFF | TGTGCAATCTCCGGGAGGGGGCTGTCCTACAATGAGCAGTTCTTC
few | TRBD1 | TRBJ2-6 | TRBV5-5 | CASTYGTGVSGANVLTF | TGTGCCAGCACCTATGGGACAGGGGTATCTGGGGCCAACGTCCTGACTTTC
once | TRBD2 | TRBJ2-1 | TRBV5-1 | CASSLYYTGGVYNEQFF | TGCGCCAGCAGCTTGTATTATACGGGAGGGGTTTACAATGAGCAGTTCTTC